This TCR beta chain was retrieved from a study of radiotherapy plus CTLA-4 blockade in lung cancer. Trimming took off 1 base at V and 4 bases at J, with 14 bases between the two ends. The CDR3 totals 16 residues. Germline V CDR1 and CDR2: KGHSH, LQKENI. TCRdb's table, derived via immunoSEQ multiplex PCR, lists solely in-frame clones and lacks some. The data contain 40,000 to 45,000 clones, about 77% of them seen just once; the ten biggest clones take up just over 9.5%. This TCR was sampled from a human donor with non-small cell lung cancer who had stable disease on radiotherapy plus ipilimumab. Sequences were derived from peripheral blood, sampled from a patient treated with radiotherapy plus ipilimumab. The rearrangement uses TRBV18 and TRBJ2-1; D may be TRBD2 (6 bases). CDR3 in DNA: TGTGCCAGCTCACCACGGGACTCCCCGGCATACAATGAGCAGTTCTTC. This translates into CASSPRDSPAYNEQFF.